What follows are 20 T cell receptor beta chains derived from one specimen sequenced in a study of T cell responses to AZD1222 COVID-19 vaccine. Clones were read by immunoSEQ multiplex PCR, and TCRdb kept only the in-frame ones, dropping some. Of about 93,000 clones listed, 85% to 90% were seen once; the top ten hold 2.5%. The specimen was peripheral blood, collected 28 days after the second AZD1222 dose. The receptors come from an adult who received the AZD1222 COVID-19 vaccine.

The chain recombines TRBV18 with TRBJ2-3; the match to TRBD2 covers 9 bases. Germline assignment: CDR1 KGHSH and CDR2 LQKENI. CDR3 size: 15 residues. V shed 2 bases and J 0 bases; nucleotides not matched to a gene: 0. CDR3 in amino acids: CASSPTSGSTDTQYF. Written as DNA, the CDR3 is TGTGCCAGCTCACCAACTAGCGGGAGCACAGATACGCAGTATTTT.

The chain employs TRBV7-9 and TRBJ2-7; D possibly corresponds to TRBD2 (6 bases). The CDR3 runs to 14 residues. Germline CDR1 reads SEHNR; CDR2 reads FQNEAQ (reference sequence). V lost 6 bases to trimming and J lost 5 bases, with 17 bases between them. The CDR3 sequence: CASRSRRGSDEQYF. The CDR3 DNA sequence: TGTGCCAGCAGGTCTAGGCGGGGTAGCGACGAGCAGTACTTC.

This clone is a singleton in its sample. The DNA of the CDR3 is TGTGCCTGGAGTGTTAGCGGGGGAGGGGATACGCAGTATTTT. The encoded protein is CAWSVSGGGDTQYF. The chain employs TRBV30 and TRBJ2-3, with 9 positions matching TRBD2. J was trimmed by 6 bases and V by 0 bases; bases with no gene match: 4. Germline V CDR1 and CDR2: GTSNPN, SVGIG (reference sequence). This CDR3 is built from 14 residues.

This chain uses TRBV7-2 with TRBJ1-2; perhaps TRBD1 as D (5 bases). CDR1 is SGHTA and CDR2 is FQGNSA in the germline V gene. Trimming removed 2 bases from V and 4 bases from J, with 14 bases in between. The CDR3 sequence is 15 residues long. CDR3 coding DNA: TGTGCCAGCAGCTTATGGGACGGGGAGGGCTATGGCTACACCTTC. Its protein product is CASSLWDGEGYGYTF. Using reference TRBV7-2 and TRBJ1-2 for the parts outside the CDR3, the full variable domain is GAGVSQSPSNKVTEKGKDVELRCDPISGHTALYWYRQSLGQGLEFLIYFQGNSAPDKSGLPSDRFSAERTGGSVSTLTIQRTQQEDSAVYLCASSLWDGEGYGYTFGSGTRLTVV.

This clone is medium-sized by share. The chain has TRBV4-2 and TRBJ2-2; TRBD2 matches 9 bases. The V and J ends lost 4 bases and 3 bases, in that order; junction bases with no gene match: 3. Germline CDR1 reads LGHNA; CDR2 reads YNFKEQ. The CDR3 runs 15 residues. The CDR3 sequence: CASSPSGDYTGELFF. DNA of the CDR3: TGTGCCAGCAGCCCTAGCGGGGACTACACCGGGGAGCTGTTTTTT.

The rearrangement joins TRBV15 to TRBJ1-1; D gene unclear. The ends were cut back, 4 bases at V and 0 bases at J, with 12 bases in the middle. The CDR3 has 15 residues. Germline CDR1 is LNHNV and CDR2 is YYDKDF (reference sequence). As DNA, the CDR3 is TGTGCCACCAGCACAGGATTGGGAGTGAACACTGAAGCTTTCTTT. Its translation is CATSTGLGVNTEAFF.

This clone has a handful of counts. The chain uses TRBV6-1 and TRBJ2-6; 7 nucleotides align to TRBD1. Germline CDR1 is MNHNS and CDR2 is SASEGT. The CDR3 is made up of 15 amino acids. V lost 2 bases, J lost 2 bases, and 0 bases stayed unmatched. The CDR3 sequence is CASSEQGAGANVLTF. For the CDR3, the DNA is TGTGCCAGCAGTGAACAGGGGGCTGGGGCCAACGTCCTGACTTTC.

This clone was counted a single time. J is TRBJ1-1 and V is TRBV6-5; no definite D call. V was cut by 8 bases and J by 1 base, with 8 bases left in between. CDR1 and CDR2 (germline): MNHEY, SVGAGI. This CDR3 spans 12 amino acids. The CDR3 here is CASLGGNTEAFF. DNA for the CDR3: TGTGCCAGCCTTGGAGGGAACACTGAAGCTTTCTTT.

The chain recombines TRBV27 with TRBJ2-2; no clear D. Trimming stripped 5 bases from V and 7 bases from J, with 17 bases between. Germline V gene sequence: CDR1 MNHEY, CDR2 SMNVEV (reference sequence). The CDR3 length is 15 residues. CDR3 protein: CASSPQVIDGGELFF. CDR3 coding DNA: TGTGCCAGCAGTCCGCAGGTAATTGATGGCGGGGAGCTGTTTTTT.

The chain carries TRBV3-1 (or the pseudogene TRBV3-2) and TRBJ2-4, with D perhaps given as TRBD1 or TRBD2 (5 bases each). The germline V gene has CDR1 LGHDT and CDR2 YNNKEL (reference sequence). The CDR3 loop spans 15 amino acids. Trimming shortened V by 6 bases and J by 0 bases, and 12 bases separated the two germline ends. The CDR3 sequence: CASRETGTAKNIQYF. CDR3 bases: TGTGCCAGCAGAGAAACCGGGACAGCCAAAAACATTCAGTACTTC.

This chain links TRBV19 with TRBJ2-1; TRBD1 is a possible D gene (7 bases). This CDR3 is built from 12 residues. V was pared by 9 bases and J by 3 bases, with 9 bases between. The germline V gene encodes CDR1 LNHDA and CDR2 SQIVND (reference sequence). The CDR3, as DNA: TGTGCCAGCCAGGGGGGCTACAATGAGCAGTTCTTC. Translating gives CASQGGYNEQFF.

This chain's CDR3 is CASSSGQGYQPQHF. CDR3 nucleotides: TGTGCCAGCAGTTCGGGACAGGGATATCAGCCCCAGCATTTT. The V gene is TRBV6-2 or TRBV6-3, the J gene TRBJ1-5, with 9 positions matching TRBD1. Germline loops: CDR1 MNHEY, CDR2 SVGEGT. The ends lost 4 bases at V and 5 bases at J; junction bases unmatched: 3. The CDR3 is 14 amino acids.

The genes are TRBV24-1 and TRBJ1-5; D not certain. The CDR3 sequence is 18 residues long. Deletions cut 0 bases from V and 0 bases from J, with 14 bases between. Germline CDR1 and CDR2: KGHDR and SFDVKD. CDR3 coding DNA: TGTGCCACCAGTGATTTGCTCCGGCGGCGTTATAGCAATCAGCCCCAGCATTTT. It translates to CATSDLLRRRYSNQPQHF.

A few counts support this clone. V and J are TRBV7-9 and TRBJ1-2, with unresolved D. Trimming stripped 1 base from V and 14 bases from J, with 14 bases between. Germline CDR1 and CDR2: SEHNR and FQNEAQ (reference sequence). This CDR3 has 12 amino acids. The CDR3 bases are TGTGCCAGCAGCTTAGTGCCGCCCAGTATGACCTTC. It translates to CASSLVPPSMTF.

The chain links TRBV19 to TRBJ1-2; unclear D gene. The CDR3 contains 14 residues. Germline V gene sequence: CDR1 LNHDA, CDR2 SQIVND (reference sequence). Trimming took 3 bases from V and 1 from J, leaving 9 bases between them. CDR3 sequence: CASSIIASNYGYTF. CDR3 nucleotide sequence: TGTGCCAGTAGTATCATAGCCAGTAACTATGGCTACACCTTC. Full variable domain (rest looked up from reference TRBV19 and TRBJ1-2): DGGITQSPKYLFRKEGQNVTLSCEQNLNHDAMYWYRQDPGQGLRLIYYSQIVNDFQKGDIAEGYSVSREKKESFPLTVTSAQKNPTAFYLCASSIIASNYGYTFGSGTRLTVV.

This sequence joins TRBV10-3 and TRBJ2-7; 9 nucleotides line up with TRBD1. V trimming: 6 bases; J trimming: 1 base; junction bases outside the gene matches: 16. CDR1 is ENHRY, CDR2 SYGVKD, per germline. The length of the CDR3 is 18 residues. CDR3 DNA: TGTGCCATCAGAGGACAGGGGAGTTATCCGCAGGGGTCCTACGAGCAGTACTTC. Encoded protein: CAIRGQGSYPQGSYEQYF.

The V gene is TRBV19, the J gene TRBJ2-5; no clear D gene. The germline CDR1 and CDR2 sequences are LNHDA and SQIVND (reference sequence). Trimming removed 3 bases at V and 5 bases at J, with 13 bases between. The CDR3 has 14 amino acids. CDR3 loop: CASSIRYSRETQYF. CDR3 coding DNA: TGTGCCAGTAGTATCCGATATAGCAGGGAGACCCAGTACTTC. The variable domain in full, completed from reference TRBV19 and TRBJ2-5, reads DGGITQSPKYLFRKEGQNVTLSCEQNLNHDAMYWYRQDPGQGLRLIYYSQIVNDFQKGDIAEGYSVSREKKESFPLTVTSAQKNPTAFYLCASSIRYSRETQYFGPGTRLLVL.

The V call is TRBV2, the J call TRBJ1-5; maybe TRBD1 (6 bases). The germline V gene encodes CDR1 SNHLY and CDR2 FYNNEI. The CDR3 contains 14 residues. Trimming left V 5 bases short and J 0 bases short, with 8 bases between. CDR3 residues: CASSPGHSNQPQHF. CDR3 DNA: TGTGCCAGCAGTCCGGGACATAGCAATCAGCCCCAGCATTTT.

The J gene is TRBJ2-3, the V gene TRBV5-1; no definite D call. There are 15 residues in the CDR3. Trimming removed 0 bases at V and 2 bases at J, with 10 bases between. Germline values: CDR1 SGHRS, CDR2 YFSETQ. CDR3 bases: TGCGCCAGCAGCTTGGCGGCGGTACCCACAGATACGCAGTATTTT. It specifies CASSLAAVPTDTQYF.

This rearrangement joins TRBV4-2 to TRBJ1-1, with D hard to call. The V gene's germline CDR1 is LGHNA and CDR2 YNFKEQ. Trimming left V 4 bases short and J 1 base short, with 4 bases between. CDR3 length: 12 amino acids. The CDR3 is CASSRTNTEAFF. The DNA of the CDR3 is TGTGCCAGCAGCCGGACGAACACTGAAGCTTTCTTT.